This TCR beta chain was captured in a study of a mutant IDH1 vaccine in newly diagnosed glioma. Study details: The first vaccination came 4-6 weeks after radiotherapy alone, or with temozolomide cycles. Patients arrived already treated with radiotherapy, temozolomide, or both, most having had both.

Germline CDR1 and CDR2: SGHDT and YYEEEE. The CDR3 contains 11 residues. Trimming cost V 0 bases and J 5 bases, with 2 bases left between them. Comment on this clone: Its matching antigen is unknown. This sample also contains other DNA sequences that code for the same CDR3.

Clones were sequenced by immunoSEQ multiplex PCR, and TCRdb holds only the in-frame ones, with some missing. The sample lists roughly 120,000 clones, around 80% seen once, with 5% to 7% in the top ten. Study conclusions and caveats: Any relationship between pseudoprogression and changes in top peripheral T cell clonotypes seemed absent.

Documented time point: week 11, during vaccination. Topical imiquimod was applied with each vaccine dose, which held 300 ug of mutant IDH1 20-mer peptide. The TCR originated in a man between 40 and 49 years old with glioma. This chain joins TRBV5-6 and TRBJ2-5; D is uncertain. This specimen consisted of PBMCs, obtained from a glioma patient whose treatment included an IDH1 peptide vaccine. The CDR3 DNA follows: TGTGCCAGCAGCTTGGAGGAGACCCAGTACTTC. This encodes CASSLEETQYF.